This is a list of T cell receptor beta chains from one sample in a study of blood T cell repertoires in COVID-19. This table comes from immunoSEQ multiplex PCR, and its TCRdb copy is limited to in-frame clones, with some not included. The repertoire holds 110,000 to 150,000 clones, with about nine tenths as singletons. The sample was PBMCs or T cells enriched from blood (not recorded which). Source of these receptors: a man between 45 and 60 years old who had recovered from COVID-19. CDR3s include the opening cysteine and the closing phenylalanine or tryptophan. A D gene is named only where the DNA matches it firmly. Only some rows state a clone size, as once, few, many or a class for expanded clones.

D gene | J gene | clone size | V gene | CDR3 DNA | CDR3 protein
. | TRBJ1-2 | few | TRBV12-3/TRBV12-4 | TGTGCCAGCCAAACGGACAGTAACTATGGCTACACCTTC | CASQTDSNYGYTF
. | TRBJ1-2 | . | TRBV7-3 | TGTGCCAGCAGCTCCGACCCCGGGAGTGGCTACACCTTC | CASSSDPGSGYTF
TRBD1 | TRBJ1-4 | . | TRBV28 | TGTGCCAGCAGTTTACGTCAACCCTACAGGGGGCGGACTAATGAAAAACTGTTTTTT | CASSLRQPYRGRTNEKLFF
TRBD1 | TRBJ1-6 | . | TRBV7-2 | TGTGCCAGCAACACCGGACAGGGGGTATATTCACCCCTCCACTTT | CASNTGQGVYSPLHF
TRBD2 | TRBJ2-1 | . | TRBV4-1 | TGCGCCAGCAGCCAAGACCAAGCGGGGCTCCCCTACAATGAGCAGTTCTTC | CASSQDQAGLPYNEQFF
TRBD1 | TRBJ1-1 | . | TRBV12-3/TRBV12-4 | TGTGCCAGCAGCCCTGGACGGGACAGAGAAGCTTTCTTT | CASSPGRDREAFF
. | TRBJ1-1 | . | TRBV14 | TGTGCCAGCAGCCGAGGGTTGTGGAACACTGAAGCTTTCTTT | CASSRGLWNTEAFF
TRBD1 | TRBJ2-2 | . | TRBV18 | TGTGCCAGCTCACCACGTGGACAGGGGAACACCGGGGAGCTGTTTTTT | CASSPRGQGNTGELFF
. | TRBJ2-7 | . | TRBV5-5 | TGTGCCAGCAGCTCCCATGACGAGCAGTACTTC | CASSSHDEQYF
. | TRBJ1-1 | few | TRBV15 | TGTGCCACCCGGCGGACAGTTAACACTGAAGCTTTCTTT | CATRRTVNTEAFF
. | TRBJ2-1 | . | TRBV11-2 | TGTGCCAGCACCCGGGACTTCACCTACAATGAGCAGTTCTTC | CASTRDFTYNEQFF
. | TRBJ1-2 | once | TRBV27 | TGTGCCAGCAGTTCCCAAATGCGGTTGAGCTACACCTTC | CASSSQMRLSYTF
TRBD1 | TRBJ1-1 | . | TRBV28 | TGTGCCAGCAGTTGGACAGGGGCGGTGCAGAACACTGAAGCTTTCTTT | CASSWTGAVQNTEAFF
TRBD2 | TRBJ2-1 | . | TRBV3-1/TRBV3-2 | TGTGCCAGCAGCCTCCGCGGGGGGGCCAGCAATGAGCAGTTCTTC | CASSLRGGASNEQFF
. | TRBJ1-3 | . | TRBV4-2 | TGTGCCAGCAGCCAAGCCCGACTGTTCTCTGGAAACACCATATATTTT | CASSQARLFSGNTIYF
. | TRBJ1-1 | . | TRBV28 | TGTGCCAGCAGTCCCGAGGGAGGGGACACTGAAGCTTTCTTT | CASSPEGGDTEAFF
TRBD1 | TRBJ2-5 | . | TRBV7-7 | TGTGCTAGCAGCTTAGACAGGGGAGAGACCCAGTACTTC | CASSLDRGETQYF
TRBD2 | TRBJ2-7 | . | TRBV2 | TGTGCCAGCAGTGCCCAACTAGCGGGAGGAGACGAGCAGTACTTC | CASSAQLAGGDEQYF
TRBD1 | TRBJ1-1 | . | TRBV7-2 | TGTGCCAGCAGCGGACAGGGGTGGTCTGAAGCTTTCTTT | CASSGQGWSEAFF
. | TRBJ2-3 | . | TRBV7-2 | TGTGCCAGCAGCTTAGTGGCAGGCTTCGGCACAGATACGCAGTATTTT | CASSLVAGFGTDTQYF
. | TRBJ1-1 | . | TRBV14 | TGTGCCAGCAGCCCCCGTTGGGAGGGGGGGAACACTGAAGCTTTCTTT | CASSPRWEGGNTEAFF
. | TRBJ1-2 | . | TRBV5-1 | TGCGCCAGCAGCTCCCTCTATGGCTACACCTTC | CASSSLYGYTF
. | TRBJ2-2 | . | TRBV6-2/TRBV6-3 | TGTGCCAGCAGTTATCTTCAGGGCCAAACCGGGGAGCTGTTTTTT | CASSYLQGQTGELFF
TRBD2 | TRBJ2-7 | . | TRBV6-5 | TGTGCCAGCAGTATCGCCGGGGGGGCAGCTAACGAGCAGTACTTC | CASSIAGGAANEQYF
TRBD2 | TRBJ2-3 | . | TRBV23-1 | TGCGCCAGCACCCCTCAAATCACTAGCGGGAGGTCATCGGCAGATACGCAGTATTTT | CASTPQITSGRSSADTQYF
. | TRBJ2-5 | few | TRBV5-1 | TGCGCCAGCAGCCCGGTCACTAAAGAGACCCAGTACTTC | CASSPVTKETQYF
. | TRBJ1-1 | few | TRBV24-1 | TGTGCCACAAGAGATGGGGGGACTGAAGCTTTCTTT | CATRDGGTEAFF
. | TRBJ2-5 | . | TRBV5-4 | TGTGCCAGCAGCCGGGGTTCGGACAGACAAGAGACCCAGTACTTC | CASSRGSDRQETQYF
TRBD1 | TRBJ1-2 | . | TRBV5-1 | TGCGCCAGCAGTAAGACCCCGGGACAGGATTACGGCTACACCTTC | CASSKTPGQDYGYTF
. | TRBJ2-2 | . | TRBV6-4 | TGTGCCAGCAGCGATTCAGGGTCCGGGGAGCTGTTTTTT | CASSDSGSGELFF
TRBD1 | TRBJ1-2 | . | TRBV6-5 | TGTGCCAGCAGCCGAGGGACAGGGGGCGCGGCTGGCTACACCTTC | CASSRGTGGAAGYTF
. | TRBJ1-3 | once | TRBV18 | TGTGCCAGCTCACGACAGGCCTCTGGAAACACCATATATTTT | CASSRQASGNTIYF